Listed below are T cell receptor beta chains from one sample, sequenced in a study of T cell responses to AZD1222 COVID-19 vaccine. Sequencing was performed with immunoSEQ multiplex PCR; in TCRdb, only in-frame clones are kept and a portion is missing. This sample carries 150,000 to 200,000 clones, just over 90% of them seen once, and the ten largest clones take 1% to 1.5%. Here the sequenced sample was peripheral blood, taken 28 days after the second AZD1222 dose. The receptors here all came from an adult who received the AZD1222 COVID-19 vaccine. Both conserved end residues are part of each CDR3. Fields, in order: V gene, J gene, D gene, clone size, CDR3 DNA, CDR3 protein. D genes are given only for firm matches. Clone size is shown for a subset of rows, as once, few, many or a class of expanded clone.

>TRBV30|TRBJ1-2|.|.
TGTGCCTCCCCCGGGACCCTGGGGTTGGGCTACACCTTC
CASPGTLGLGYTF
>TRBV3-1/TRBV3-2|TRBJ2-3|.|.
TGTGCCAGCAGCCAGGGGGTCTCGTTCACAGATACGCAGTATTTT
CASSQGVSFTDTQYF
>TRBV18|TRBJ2-7|.|once
TGTGCCAGCTCACAAAGGGAGGTTCCCTACGAGCAGTACTTC
CASSQREVPYEQYF
>TRBV5-1|TRBJ1-1|.|.
TGCGCCAGCAGCTTGGTGGGCAGGAACACTGAAGCTTTCTTT
CASSLVGRNTEAFF
>TRBV9|TRBJ1-2|.|.
TGTGCCAGCAGCGTAGAGGCAGAAGCTAACTATGGCTACACCTTC
CASSVEAEANYGYTF
>TRBV11-2|TRBJ1-1|.|once
TGTGCCAGCAGCTTAGATGGGTTCGGGTTAAACACTGAAGCTTTCTTT
CASSLDGFGLNTEAFF
>TRBV13|TRBJ2-7|TRBD1|.
TGTGCCAGCAGCTCCCAGGGGGAATCCGATTTGTACGAGCAGTACTTC
CASSSQGESDLYEQYF
>TRBV19|TRBJ1-4|.|few
TGTGCCAGTAGTTTCCCCGGGCAGGGAACTAATGAAAAACTGTTTTTT
CASSFPGQGTNEKLFF
>TRBV11-2|TRBJ1-2|.|.
TGTGCCAGCAGCCGAAATCCTCACTATGGCTACACCTTC
CASSRNPHYGYTF
>TRBV18|TRBJ2-7|.|.
TGTGCCAGCTCACCGTCCAATGGGGTCGAGCAGTACTTC
CASSPSNGVEQYF